This T cell receptor (beta chain) was identified during a study of T cells in Graves' hyperthyroidism and ophthalmopathy (dated by TCRdb to the late 2010s). General notes on the study: Peripheral blood was sampled at the time of initial diagnosis, prior to any treatment. TCR V-J signatures able to tell the groups apart were searched for in a discovery cohort of more than 90 patients, of whom 43 had Graves' ophthalmopathy and some 60 had stable Graves' hyperthyroidism. An independent validation cohort of 18 to 20 hyperthyroidism patients and approximately 16 patients who later progressed to ophthalmopathy tested prospective prediction of ophthalmopathy. The 75 to 100 discovery patients were divided at random into training and test sets in a 7:3 ratio. The study also compared thyroid tissue and blood T-cell repertoires from 6 or 7 Graves' hyperthyroidism patients. Following sampling, methimazole starting at 30 mg daily was given to hyperthyroidism patients, and high-dose intravenous methylprednisolone was given to ophthalmopathy patients. The paper reports TCR Vbeta CDR3 sequencing of approximately 140 peripheral blood samples: over 40 ophthalmopathy, 75 to 80 hyperthyroidism and 17 progressor patients.

Stable Graves' hyperthyroidism was defined as no progression to ophthalmopathy during 18 months of follow-up. Hyperthyroidism patients were aged 18 to 65 years and newly diagnosed, with disease duration of less than 2 months. Exclusion was applied to patients with uncontrolled infections, other autoimmune diseases, pregnancy or lactation. Diagnoses relied on clinical symptoms, serum thyroxine and TRAb, thyroid ultrasound and orbital computed tomography. PBMCs were isolated from about 10 ml of fresh peripheral blood by Ficoll-Paque density gradient centrifugation. Total RNA was extracted with Trizol reagent, and quality was checked on an Agilent 2100 Bioanalyzer. Regarding this clonotype: Its antigen remains unidentified. Possible read error: a much larger clone is one base away.

CDR1 and CDR2, per the germline V gene, are KGHDR and SFDVKD. Trimming costs V 8 bases and J 5 bases, and their ends lie 14 bases apart. The CDR3 starts with the cysteine, ends with the phenylalanine, and has 13 residues. The entry retains the CDR3 DNA only, 39 bases that are in frame from base 1. TCR beta CDR3 regions were amplified from RNA transcripts. A first-round RT-PCR of the TCR CDR3 used the HTBI primer set with the Qiagen OneStep RT-PCR kit. A second multiplex PCR round built the libraries, followed by size selection and purification. The libraries were sequenced on an Illumina HiSeq2000 using paired-end 100 bp reads. Per the authors' processing: SOAPnuke was used to process the raw data, with reads discarded if the reads contained adapters or uncalled bases, had a mean Phred below 15, or lacked an exact constant-primer or identifier match. High-quality paired reads were merged using COPE v1.2.5, and each unique nucleotide sequence was defined as a clonotype. MiTCR v1.1 was used to align clonotypes to the IMGT TRBV, TRBD and TRBJ reference segments. The analysis included only V-J combinations with a frequency above 0.0001, which together covered roughly 99% of the repertoires. A TCS score was defined as the ratio of F50 (clonal expansion) to E x V (chaos), with BLOSUM62-based TCRdist applied between CDR3 peptides within each V-J. Welch's t-statistics and random forest reduced roughly 500 V-J features to some 14, which were used in a naive Bayes classifier (R e1071). TCRdb reanalyzed the raw reads on its own, using fastp at Q25 for trimming and MiXCR for clone calling, and kept in-frame beta chains. Identical CDR3 protein sequences are pooled into one entry, listed with their most common genes and DNA. In this record, the V and J calls reflect TCRdb's handling and not the investigators' own analysis. For this sample there are under 400,000 distinct CDR3 sequences; about 13% appear just once. About 9.1% of the sample belongs to the ten largest clones.

Results the study describes overall, beyond this receptor: A 13 V-J signature model separated ophthalmopathy from stable hyperthyroidism, with 87.88% sensitivity and 81.08% specificity in cross-validation and 80%/75% in testing. Sample size was not statistically predetermined, and investigators were not blinded to group allocation. In validation, progression to ophthalmopathy was predicted by the model with 70.59% sensitivity and 72% to 85% specificity, a median of approximately 6.5 months before onset. Blood samples also contained most of the expanded thyroid clonotypes (frequency above 0.001), which suggests that blood repertoires may reflect thyroid immune responses.

The sequenced material came from blood. The source of this sequence is a young woman with Graves' hyperthyroidism. The chain uses TRBV24-1 and TRBJ2-5; a tentative D match to TRBD1 spans 6 bases. Here the CDR3 is given as CATNPRGTETQYF. The nucleotide sequence is TGTGCCACCAACCCCAGGGGCACGGAGACCCAGTACTTC.